Reported below is one T cell receptor (beta chain). There is no known antigen for this receptor. The record has no base qualities; no much larger clone is one base away. Healthy HIV-negative adults with no recently reported acute infections or vaccinations were included as donors. Only Caucasian adults living in Nashville, Tennessee, USA were represented among the donors. For unsorted samples, tens of millions of PBMCs were counted, and genomic DNA was extracted using the QIAamp DNA Blood Mini kit. Blood was obtained by leukapheresis, after which PBMCs were separated by Ficoll-Histopaque density gradient centrifugation and cryopreserved in liquid nitrogen vapor phase. Using the deep immunoSEQ assay, TCR CDR3 regions were amplified from genomic DNA by multiplex PCR. Extracted genomic DNA from each cell subset was spread evenly across all wells of several immunoSEQ 96-well plates, with each plate serving as a replicate. For unsorted PBMC, roughly 0.3 ug of genomic DNA, equivalent to approximately 30,000 T cell genomes, went into each replicate PCR. Ten immunoSEQ deep assay plates were used to sequence unsorted PBMC genomic DNA. Purified libraries were quantified with a Qubit 3.0 fluorometer, sized on a Bioanalyzer 2100, and re-quantified with the KAPA Library Quantification kit. Each immunoSEQ 96-well plate was sequenced on its own single-read 150-cycle Illumina NextSeq 550 flow cell. Concerning the study's data processing: Because the immunoSEQ output included only junctional sequences and no quality scores, the filtering could not be the same as the filtering used for full-length reads. Sequences were annotated with PyIR, a Python wrapper for IgBLAST v1.9, and V/J genes and CDR3 were assigned using IMGT germline references. Any read was removed if the V/J assignment was weak (E-value above 1e-6), the CDR3 was missing, or the read contained stop codons, out-of-frame junctions, or ambiguous translated residues. A V3J clonotype was defined by an identical inferred V gene, J gene, and CDR3 amino acid sequence. To compute the percentage overlap between repertoires, the number of shared unique clonotypes was divided by the size of the smaller repertoire. Richness of each repertoire was evaluated using RTK rarefaction, the Chao1 estimator, and Recon v2.1 estimates of unobserved clonotypes. Entries here come from immuneACCESS through TCRdb and include only in-frame sequences with V and J called. Some clones fail to appear in such tables; in the studies checked, an unresolved V gene covers under half of the shortfall, and the cause of the remainder is unknown. That table furnishes V, J and clone size, whereas the DNA furnished D and trimming. A total of about 560,000 clones appear in this sample, just over 75% of them only once. More than 10% of the sample is in the top ten clones.

This record belongs to a study of shared clonotypes between healthy human individuals (dated by TCRdb to 2018 to 2020). About the investigation overall: The cohort comprised a couple of women and three men aged 18 to 49 years. To estimate repertoire size and how much clonotype sharing occurs between individuals, the study deeply sequenced the blood TCR repertoires of about 5 healthy adults. To increase sequencing depth and limit assay-specific biases, different laboratories used diverse techniques to prepare libraries and sequence TCR repertoires. Each donor's leukapheresis produced roughly between roughly 0.9 and 8.9 billion PBMCs.

Sequences SGHTA (CDR1) and FQGNSA (CDR2) are obtained from the germline V gene. Germline trimming: 5 bases from V, 8 bases from J; junction bases outside gene matches: 13. The CDR3 sequence holds 16 residues, the cysteine and phenylalanine included. The kept DNA is CDR3 alone, 48 bases in frame from the first base. General findings and caveats noted by the study authors: Sampling was limited to blood, and TCR repertoires in tissue likely differ from TCR repertoires in blood. Pairwise subsampling indicated that sequencing depth was expected to affect the degree of clonotype sharing among donors. The small number of donors limited the genetic and exposure-history diversity represented.

This sequence was found in a middle-aged woman in good health. Some clones in this sample may be carry-over from other donors' samples. The sample was PBMCs. The rearranged chain carries TRBV7-2 and TRBJ2-3; a stretch of 10 junction bases matches TRBD2. The CDR3 has the sequence CASSPAASGSQGTQYF. The DNA reads TGTGCCAGCAGCCCAGCAGCTAGCGGGAGCCAAGGTACGCAGTATTTT.